This T cell receptor beta chain was obtained from a study of shared clonotypes between healthy human individuals. General study findings and limits: Around 5% of naive CD4 clonotypes were common to a handful of donors.

In the original processing: Sequence data from immunoSEQ were junction-only and lacked quality scores; consequently, filtering differed. The table came from immunoSEQ multiplex PCR; TCRdb's copy has only in-frame clones and leaves some out. V and J calls and clone size come straight from that table; D and trimming were deduced from the DNA. This table holds roughly 2.2 million clones, 92% found once. The CD4+ fraction was divided into a CD45RA+ naive subset and a CD45RA-negative memory subset. With respect to this clone: Its antigen is undetermined.

The TCR comes from a man younger than 35 in good health. Some clones in this sample may be carry-over from other donors' samples. The material sequenced was naive CD4+ T cells from PBMCs. This sample's subset: CD45RA+ positively selected.

The DNA of the CDR3 is TGTGCCAGCAGACCGGGACAGGGTTCCTACGAGCAGTACTTC. It yields the protein CASRPGQGSYEQYF. The genes are TRBV6-6 and TRBJ2-7, with TRBD1 matching over 9 bases. The CDR3 spans 14 residues. Trimming at V came to 6 bases and at J to 1 base, leaving 4 bases not matched to a gene. Germline V gene lookup returns CDR1 MNHNY and CDR2 SVGAGI (reference sequence).